This T cell receptor (beta chain) stems from a study of radiation and T cells in renal cell carcinoma. For the study at large: Nephrectomy followed 15 Gy stereotactic body radiation by 4 weeks.

For this clone: Its antigen is unknown.

The method was immunoSEQ multiplex PCR; TCRdb's version includes in-frame clones alone and lacks a portion of them. The sample consists of tens of thousands of clones, around three quarters of them appearing once. Time point noted: blood 2 weeks post-SBRT. The treatment was: 15 Gy SBRT to primary tumor, nephrectomy 4 weeks later. The patient's renal cell carcinoma had clear cell pathology. General study results and limits: From baseline, blood top tumor clonotypes peaked at 2 weeks post-radiation.

The length of the CDR3 is 13 residues. Trimming took 3 bases from V and 6 from J, leaving 11 bases between them. CDR1 and CDR2 (germline): LNHDA, SQIVND (reference sequence). The source is a man in his fifties or sixties with renal cell carcinoma. The sample was blood, taken from a patient whose treatment included radiotherapy and nephrectomy. This rearrangement joins TRBV19 to TRBJ1-1; D is possibly TRBD1 (6 bases). This chain's CDR3 is CASSIQGRAEAFF. CDR3 nucleotides: TGTGCCAGTAGTATCCAGGGGAGGGCTGAAGCTTTCTTT.